These 31 T cell receptor beta chains share one sample of origin, sequenced in a study of CD8 T cells in Susac syndrome. Random-hexamer reverse transcription was applied to roughly 0.5 to 1 ug RNA. TCRdb independently ran MiXCR on the immunoSEQ multiplex PCR reads; one entry per CDR3 protein. This sample has about 210,000 distinct CDR3 sequences, with around 96% found just once. The sequenced sample consisted of CD4+ T cells from PBMCs. The receptors originated from a human donor with multiple sclerosis.

CDR3 in amino acids: CASSDGGINIQYF. In nucleotides, the CDR3 is TGCGCCAGCAGTGACGGCGGGATAAACATTCAGTACTTC. The rearrangement joins TRBV10-2 to TRBJ2-4; maybe TRBD2 (6 bases). Germline CDR1 reads WSHSY; CDR2 reads SAAADI. Trimming shortened V by 3 bases and J by 6 bases, and 9 bases separated the two germline ends. CDR3 length equals 13 residues.

This clonotype was picked up one time. The rearrangement links TRBV11-2 to TRBJ1-5; D is unclear. Germline V gene sequence: CDR1 SGHAT, CDR2 FQNNGV. Deletions cut 0 bases from V and 3 bases from J, with 9 bases between. This CDR3 contains 15 residues. CDR3 nucleotide sequence: TGTGCCAGCAGCTTAGATGGACCGAACAATCAGCCCCAGCATTTT. Translated, it gives CASSLDGPNNQPQHF.

This chain uses TRBV7-3 with TRBJ2-7; a possible D gene is TRBD2 (7 bases). V was cut by 5 bases and J by 6 bases, with 14 bases left in between. The CDR3 is 13 residues long. Germline lookup yields CDR1 SGHTA and CDR2 FQGTGA. CDR3 DNA: TGTGCCAGCAGCCAAGGCGGGGGCCCCGAGCAGTACTTC. Its protein product is CASSQGGGPEQYF.

J is TRBJ2-5 and V is TRBV20-1; TRBD2 might be the D (5 bases). The CDR3 runs to 14 residues. Germline values: CDR1 DFQATT, CDR2 SNEGSKA (reference sequence). The germline V and J ends were trimmed by 4 bases and 5 bases, with 17 bases remaining between them. CDR3 bases: TGCAGTGCTACTCAATCGATAGCGTGGGAGACCCAGTACTTC. Protein sequence: CSATQSIAWETQYF.

The J gene is TRBJ2-1, the V gene TRBV27; TRBD2 matches 7 bases. The CDR3 length is 15 residues. Per germline, CDR1 MNHEY and CDR2 SMNVEV (reference sequence). After removal of 7 bases from V and 3 bases from J, the junction contained 9 bases not matched to a gene. CDR3 nucleotide sequence: TGTGCCAGCACCACCTCCGGGGGGAGCTACAATGAGCAGTTCTTC. The encoded protein is CASTTSGGSYNEQFF.

The CDR3 DNA reads TGTGCCATCAGTGGCGACAGCTATGGCTACACCTTC. Protein: CAISGDSYGYTF. This chain links TRBV10-3 with TRBJ1-2, with D possibly being TRBD1 (5 bases). The V end lost 4 bases, the J end lost 4 bases, and 7 bases lay between the germline ends. This CDR3 comprises 12 residues. Per the germline V gene, CDR1 is ENHRY and CDR2 is SYGVKD.

The table lists this clonotype with a few counts. The rearrangement links TRBV7-2 to TRBJ1-5; D is unresolved. V lost 5 bases, J lost 5 bases, and 10 bases lay in between. Per germline, CDR1 SGHTA and CDR2 FQGNSA. This CDR3 has 13 residues. The CDR3 loop is CASSIRGDQPQHF. The CDR3 nucleotides read TGTGCCAGCAGCATTCGGGGTGATCAGCCCCAGCATTTT.

This clonotype occurred once. The chain combines TRBV29-1 with TRBJ2-7; D may be TRBD1 (5 bases). CDR3 length: 12 amino acids. The V and J ends lost 4 bases and 4 bases respectively, with 11 bases between them. CDR1 is SQVTM, CDR2 ANQGSEA, per germline. CDR3 DNA: TGCAGCGTTGGACAGACTCTATACGAGCAGTACTTC. This sequence encodes CSVGQTLYEQYF.

The V and J genes are TRBV20-1 and TRBJ2-1; the D gene is possibly TRBD2 (6 bases). CDR3 length equals 14 residues. Deletions cut 3 bases from V and 7 bases from J, with 16 bases between. CDR1 and CDR2 from the germline V gene are DFQATT and SNEGSKA (reference sequence). The chain's CDR3 is CSASQLARFNEQFF. CDR3 DNA sequence: TGCAGTGCTAGTCAGCTAGCGAGGTTTAATGAGCAGTTCTTC.

The DNA for the CDR3 is TGTGCCAGCAGGCTGCCCGGTTACGAGCAGTACTTC. Protein sequence: CASRLPGYEQYF. The chain is built from TRBV28 and TRBJ2-7; D is ambiguous. V lost 6 bases to trimming and J lost 4 bases, with 10 bases between them. The germline CDR1 and CDR2 sequences are MDHEN and SYDVKM. The CDR3 spans 12 residues.

This chain joins TRBV25-1 and TRBJ2-5; maybe TRBD2 (6 bases). The germline V gene encodes CDR1 MGHDK and CDR2 SYGVNS. The V end lost 6 bases, the J end lost 13 bases, and 15 bases lay between the germline ends. The CDR3 runs to 11 residues. The CDR3: CASSRSGTAYF. The CDR3 DNA reads as TGTGCCAGCAGCCGTTCCGGGACTGCGTACTTC. The full variable domain, in which reference TRBV25-1 and TRBJ2-5 provide the parts outside the CDR3, is EADIYQTPRYLVIGTGKKITLECSQTMGHDKMYWYQQDPGMELHLIHYSYGVNSTEKGDLSSESTVSRIRTEHFPLTLESARPSHTSQYLCASSRSGTAYFGPGTRLLVL.

The V gene is TRBV5-1, the J gene TRBJ2-3; TRBD1 matches 10 bases. CDR1 is SGHRS, CDR2 YFSETQ, per germline. The CDR3 totals 15 residues. V was clipped by 4 bases and J by 3 bases; unmatched bases: 5. The CDR3 nucleotides are TGCGCCAGCAGCGGGACAGGGGAGAGGACAGATACGCAGTATTTT. Translating it yields CASSGTGERTDTQYF.

The chain has TRBV6-5 and TRBJ2-7, with no clear D. Trimming cost V 10 bases and J 0 bases, with 19 bases left between them. The germline CDR1 and CDR2 sequences are MNHEY and SVGAGI. The CDR3 is 15 residues long. The CDR3 bases are TGTGCCACCAGCCTTTGGCGGCGACGCTCCTACGAGCAGTACTTC. As protein: CATSLWRRRSYEQYF.

J is TRBJ2-1 and V is TRBV5-1; tentatively, D is TRBD1 or TRBD2 (5 bases each). Germline CDR1 and CDR2: SGHRS and YFSETQ. Trimming removed 4 bases from V and 6 bases from J, with 11 bases in between. The CDR3 totals 13 residues. The CDR3 protein is CASSPGTSNEQFF. As DNA, the CDR3 is TGCGCCAGCAGCCCCGGGACGAGCAATGAGCAGTTCTTC.

The chain has TRBV9 and TRBJ1-3; D unresolved. The V gene's germline CDR1 is SGDLS and CDR2 YYNGEE. The CDR3 spans 15 residues. The V gene lost 3 bases and the J gene lost 0 bases, with 10 bases spanning the gap. CDR3 in DNA: TGTGCCAGCAGCGCTACAGATTTCTCTGGAAACACCATATATTTT. Its translation: CASSATDFSGNTIYF.

The rearrangement uses TRBV20-1 and TRBJ1-1; D gene uncertain. The germline V gene encodes CDR1 DFQATT and CDR2 SNEGSKA (reference sequence). There are 12 residues in the CDR3. Between the trimmed V and J ends, which lost 3 bases and 3 bases, there was a span of 8 bases. CDR3 sequence reads: CSASPGDTEAFF. The CDR3 DNA sequence: TGCAGTGCTAGTCCCGGAGACACTGAAGCTTTCTTT.

The gene calls are TRBV2 and TRBJ1-6, with 8 nucleotides matching TRBD1. Trimming at V came to 6 bases and at J to 8 bases, leaving 6 bases not matched to a gene. The CDR3 runs 14 residues. Germline-derived CDR1 and CDR2 are SNHLY and FYNNEI. The CDR3 sequence is CASRPDRGDSPLHF. The DNA for the CDR3 is TGTGCCAGCAGACCTGACAGGGGTGATTCACCCCTCCACTTT.

The rearrangement joins TRBV20-1 to TRBJ2-5, with D unresolved. This CDR3 spans 13 amino acids. Germline V lookup: CDR1 DFQATT, CDR2 SNEGSKA (reference sequence). The ends were cut back, 1 base at V and 2 bases at J, with 8 bases in the middle. CDR3 DNA sequence: TGCAGTGCTAGAGGGGGTGGACAAGAGACCCAGTACTTC. Protein sequence: CSARGGGQETQYF.

The CDR3 DNA follows: TGTGCCAGCAGCTTCAGAACAGGGAACTATGGCTACACCTTC. As protein: CASSFRTGNYGYTF. V is TRBV5-4 and J is TRBJ1-2; weak D call: TRBD1 (6 bases). V was cut by 2 bases and J by 2 bases, with 10 bases left in between. This CDR3 contains 14 residues. Germline CDR1 SGHNT, CDR2 YYREEE (reference sequence).

The CDR3 DNA sequence: TGTGCCAGCAGACCACGACAGGGTGATTTGGGGAATCAGCCCCAGCATTTT. Protein sequence: CASRPRQGDLGNQPQHF. The V gene is TRBV6-1, the J gene TRBJ1-5; 7 nucleotides line up with TRBD1. There are 17 residues in the CDR3. Unmatched junction bases numbered 15, after V lost 6 bases and J lost 4 bases. Germline V gene sequence: CDR1 MNHNS, CDR2 SASEGT.

The CDR3, as DNA: TGTGCCAGCAGCCCCCCGAGTACTTCACCCCTCCACTTT. This translates into CASSPPSTSPLHF. The rearrangement joins TRBV7-9 to TRBJ1-6; D is unresolved. Germline V gives CDR1 SEHNR, CDR2 FQNEAQ (reference sequence). The germline V and J ends were trimmed by 5 bases and 9 bases, with 11 bases remaining between them. The CDR3 has 13 residues.

This rearrangement joins TRBV20-1 to TRBJ2-6; a weak D match, TRBD2 (5 bases). Trimming took off 5 bases at V and 13 bases at J, with 12 bases between the two ends. Per the germline V gene, CDR1 is DFQATT and CDR2 is SNEGSKA (reference sequence). The CDR3 covers 11 residues. The CDR3 loop is CSAAREGVLTF. The CDR3 DNA reads TGCAGTGCTGCGAGGGAAGGAGTCCTGACTTTC.

This clonotype was seen just once. The chain recombines TRBV3-1 with TRBJ2-3; D gene uncertain. CDR3 size: 15 residues. Germline CDR1 reads LGHDT; CDR2 reads YNNKEL (reference sequence). The V and J ends lost 0 bases and 0 bases respectively, with 7 bases between them. CDR3 coding DNA: TGTGCCAGCAGCCAAGATCCGGTCAGCACAGATACGCAGTATTTT. This translates into CASSQDPVSTDTQYF.

V and J are TRBV20-1 and TRBJ1-6, with 7 bases lining up with TRBD1. With 6 bases clipped from V and 2 bases from J, the junction kept 4 bases outside the gene matches. The CDR3 contains 14 residues. The germline V gene encodes CDR1 DFQATT and CDR2 SNEGSKA (reference sequence). CDR3: CSARQGPYNSPLHF. The CDR3 coding sequence is TGCAGTGCGAGACAGGGCCCCTATAATTCACCCCTCCACTTT.

The chain has TRBV3-1 and TRBJ2-2; unclear D gene. Trimming removed 2 bases from V and 6 bases from J, with 4 bases in between. Per the germline V gene, CDR1 is LGHDT and CDR2 is YNNKEL (reference sequence). This CDR3 region has 12 residues. CDR3 in DNA: TGTGCCAGCAGCCAATTATCCGGGGAGCTGTTTTTT. This translates into CASSQLSGELFF.

This clonotype has a single count. V gene TRBV15 combines with J gene TRBJ1-2, with TRBD1 identical over 11 bases. Germline loops: CDR1 LNHNV, CDR2 YYDKDF (reference sequence). Unmatched junction bases numbered 12, after V lost 4 bases and J lost 14 bases. This CDR3 contains 14 residues. The CDR3 loop is CATSTYGQGAWRTF. CDR3 nucleotide sequence: TGTGCCACCAGCACCTATGGACAGGGGGCTTGGCGGACCTTC.

V usage is TRBV29-1 and J usage is TRBJ1-1, with D maybe TRBD1 (6 bases). Germline CDR1 is SQVTM and CDR2 is ANQGSEA. V was pared by 2 bases and J by 4 bases, with 14 bases between. This CDR3 spans 14 amino acids. CDR3 bases: TGCAGCGTTGAAACCCAGGGGTGGGCCACTGAAGCTTTCTTT. Translating it yields CSVETQGWATEAFF.

The chain recombines TRBV5-1 with TRBJ1-3; weak D call: TRBD1 (5 bases). CDR3 length: 17 amino acids. The germline gives CDR1 SGHRS, CDR2 YFSETQ. V was cut by 1 base and J by 0 bases, with 14 bases left in between. The chain's CDR3 is CASSLSEWGPSGNTIYF. DNA of the CDR3: TGCGCCAGCAGCTTGTCGGAGTGGGGACCCTCTGGAAACACCATATATTTT. Complete variable domain (other parts from reference TRBV5-1 and TRBJ1-3): KAGVTQTPRYLIKTRGQQVTLSCSPISGHRSVSWYQQTPGQGLQFLFEYFSETQRNKGNFPGRFSGRQFSNSRSEMNVSTLELGDSALYLCASSLSEWGPSGNTIYFGEGSWLTVV.

This chain joins TRBV6-5 and TRBJ2-7; D uncertain. Germline values: CDR1 MNHEY, CDR2 SVGAGI. The CDR3 runs to 11 residues. V was clipped by 10 bases and J by 6 bases, with 13 bases between them. The CDR3 loop reads CATSSNSEQYF. CDR3 sequence (DNA): TGTGCCACCTCATCAAATTCCGAGCAGTACTTC.

The chain couples TRBV2 to TRBJ1-2, with 7 bases lining up with TRBD1. V dropped 4 bases and J dropped 4; count of bases not matched to a gene: 3. The CDR3 has 13 amino acids. The germline V gene has CDR1 SNHLY and CDR2 FYNNEI. The CDR3 sequence is CASSATGIYGYTF. The CDR3 nucleotides read TGTGCCAGCAGTGCGACAGGGATCTATGGCTACACCTTC.

The gene calls are TRBV7-9 and TRBJ1-4, with 7 bases aligning to TRBD1. This CDR3 has 14 amino acids. CDR1 SEHNR and CDR2 FQNEAQ come from the germline V gene (reference sequence). V gave up 3 bases and J gave up 7 bases; unmatched junction bases: 5. The CDR3 DNA reads TGTGCCAGCAGCTTCCGGGACAGAGTTGAAAAACTGTTTTTT. Amino acids: CASSFRDRVEKLFF.